Listed here are 21 T cell receptor beta chains from one sample, sequenced in a study of T cells in Graves' hyperthyroidism and ophthalmopathy. Amplification targeted TCR beta CDR3 regions from RNA transcripts. HTBI primers were employed in a first-round RT-PCR of the TCR CDR3. TCRdb itself ran the multiplex PCR reads through MiXCR, one entry per CDR3 protein. The table lists around 400,000 distinct CDR3 sequences, around 13% of them singletons. The sample consisted of blood. These receptors came from a young woman with Graves' hyperthyroidism.

The V call is TRBV20-1, the J call TRBJ2-1; D might be TRBD1 or TRBD2, each matching 5 bases. CDR3 length: 13 amino acids. Germline V lookup: CDR1 DFQATT, CDR2 SNEGSKA (reference sequence). Trimming pared 7 bases from V and 5 bases from J, leaving 15 bases between. The CDR3 region has the DNA TGCAGTGTCTTACCGGGACGGAACAATGAGCAGTTCTTC. Translated, it gives CSVLPGRNNEQFF.

The CDR3, as DNA: TGTGCCAGCAGCCCACTACAGGGAGGGCCCGGGGAGCTGTTTTTT. Translated: CASSPLQGGPGELFF. The V call is TRBV3-1, the J call TRBJ2-2, with a tentative D call TRBD2 (7 bases). Germline values: CDR1 LGHDT, CDR2 YNNKEL (reference sequence). The CDR3 totals 15 residues. Trimming left V 4 bases short and J 6 bases short, with 15 bases between. The entire variable domain, with the rest obtained from reference TRBV3-1 and TRBJ2-2, is as follows: DTAVSQTPKYLVTQMGNDKSIKCEQNLGHDTMYWYKQDSKKFLKIMFSYNNKELIINETVPNRFSPKSPDKAHLNLHINSLELGDSAVYFCASSPLQGGPGELFFGEGSRLTVL.

This clonotype occurred many times. J is TRBJ2-5 and V is TRBV7-9; 8 nucleotides line up with TRBD1. Germline V gene lookup returns CDR1 SEHNR and CDR2 FQNEAQ (reference sequence). V gave up 5 bases and J gave up 3 bases; unmatched junction bases: 11. The CDR3 spans 16 residues. The CDR3 sequence is CASSPGQGGLKETQYF. DNA for the CDR3: TGTGCCAGCAGCCCCGGACAGGGTGGTCTTAAAGAGACCCAGTACTTC.

V and J are TRBV20-1 and TRBJ1-5; D might be TRBD1 (6 bases). CDR1 and CDR2 from the germline V gene are DFQATT and SNEGSKA (reference sequence). This CDR3 is built from 14 residues. V gave up 6 bases and J gave up 4 bases, with 16 bases separating them. The DNA of the CDR3 is TGCAGTGCCCCGAGGGGGGGGCAAAATCAGCCCCAGCATTTT. This codes for CSAPRGGQNQPQHF.

This clonotype has a count of ten or more. This sequence joins TRBV7-3 and TRBJ2-2; no clear D gene. This CDR3 is built from 12 residues. Germline V gene lookup returns CDR1 SGHTA and CDR2 FQGTGA. V lost 3 bases to trimming and J lost 8 bases, with 7 bases between them. The CDR3 DNA is TGTGCCAGCAGCTTCTATACGGGGGAGCTGTTTTTT. It codes for CASSFYTGELFF.

This clonotype was detected many times. The J gene is TRBJ2-1, the V gene TRBV4-3; a possible D gene is TRBD2 (6 bases). Trimming took off 1 base at V and 6 bases at J, with 16 bases between the two ends. The CDR3 runs 16 residues. Per the germline V gene, CDR1 is LGHNA and CDR2 is YSLEER. CDR3 nucleotide sequence: TGCGCCAGCAGCCAAGTTCCTGGACTACCCCTCAATGAGCAGTTCTTC. Protein product: CASSQVPGLPLNEQFF.

This clonotype was seen many times. The V and J genes are TRBV28 and TRBJ1-2, with TRBD1 as a possible D gene (6 bases). CDR1 and CDR2 from the germline V gene are MDHEN and SYDVKM. The V end was cut by 3 bases, the J end by 0 bases, with 11 bases between. The CDR3 has 15 amino acids. CDR3 residues: CASSLTGRSNYGYTF. Written as DNA, the CDR3 is TGTGCCAGCAGTTTGACAGGACGATCTAACTATGGCTACACCTTC.

This chain connects TRBV24-1 to TRBJ2-1, with D perhaps TRBD2 (5 bases). The CDR3 is 15 amino acids. Between the trimmed V and J ends, which lost 3 bases and 5 bases, there was a span of 13 bases. Germline V gene sequence: CDR1 KGHDR, CDR2 SFDVKD. CDR3: CATSDPVAGHNEQFF. Written as DNA, the CDR3 is TGTGCCACCAGTGATCCGGTGGCGGGCCACAATGAGCAGTTCTTC.

This clonotype was recorded at least ten times. This chain uses TRBV28 with TRBJ2-1, with D hard to call. CDR1 is MDHEN and CDR2 is SYDVKM in the germline V gene. Trimming took 6 bases from V and 0 from J, leaving 15 bases between them. CDR3 length: 16 amino acids. The CDR3 loop is CASRRTRTSSYNEQFF. In nucleotides, the CDR3 is TGTGCCAGCAGAAGGACCCGGACGAGCTCCTACAATGAGCAGTTCTTC.

The CDR3 region is CASSQWGVNTEAFF. The CDR3 bases are TGTGCCAGCAGCCAATGGGGGGTGAACACTGAAGCTTTCTTT. The gene calls are TRBV4-2 and TRBJ1-1; weak D call: TRBD1 (5 bases). V was trimmed by 2 bases and J by 0 bases, leaving 7 bases between them. This CDR3 is built from 14 residues. Germline V gives CDR1 LGHNA, CDR2 YNFKEQ.

This clonotype was seen repeatedly, ten times or more. In nucleotides, the CDR3 is TGCAGTGCTAGAGATCCCGTTAATGAGCAGTTCTTC. It codes for CSARDPVNEQFF. The J gene is TRBJ2-1, the V gene TRBV20-1, with unresolved D. The V gene lost 0 bases and the J gene lost 7 bases, with 7 bases spanning the gap. Looked up from germline, CDR1 is DFQATT and CDR2 is SNEGSKA (reference sequence). The CDR3 sequence is 12 residues long.

The table lists this clonotype with a few counts. The chain employs TRBV27 and TRBJ1-5; D might be TRBD1 (5 bases). Germline V CDR1 and CDR2: MNHEY, SMNVEV (reference sequence). This CDR3 comprises 14 residues. Trimming pared 1 base from V and 7 bases from J, leaving 11 bases between. As DNA, the CDR3 is TGTGCCAGCAGTTTATTAGGGGATCACCAGCCCCAGCATTTT. Translating it yields CASSLLGDHQPQHF.

This clonotype appeared many times. The chain employs TRBV11-2 and TRBJ2-1, with D perhaps TRBD1 (6 bases). With 2 bases removed from V and 12 bases from J, the gap between germline ends came to 11 bases. The germline gives CDR1 SGHAT, CDR2 FQNNGV. The CDR3 is made up of 12 amino acids. CDR3 sequence (DNA): TGTGCCAGCAGCTTACCGGACAGAAGGCAGTTCTTC. This gives the protein CASSLPDRRQFF.

This clonotype was recorded many times. This chain uses TRBV28 with TRBJ2-1; 7 nucleotides align to TRBD2. This CDR3 is built from 15 residues. The germline V gene encodes CDR1 MDHEN and CDR2 SYDVKM. The V and J ends lost 3 bases and 5 bases, in that order; junction bases with no gene match: 7. Written as DNA, the CDR3 is TGTGCCAGCAGTTTCGGCCTAGCGGCCGACAATGAGCAGTTCTTC. As protein: CASSFGLAADNEQFF.

This clonotype was seen a few times. V usage is TRBV29-1 and J usage is TRBJ2-7; 7 bases are a match to TRBD2. The CDR3 totals 13 residues. Trimming cost V 1 base and J 2 bases; bases outside gene matches: 2. The germline CDR1 and CDR2 sequences are SQVTM and ANQGSEA. The CDR3 spells CSVEGGGAYEQYF. CDR3 bases: TGCAGCGTTGAAGGGGGAGGGGCCTACGAGCAGTACTTC.

This sequence joins TRBV5-1 and TRBJ2-3, with D perhaps TRBD2 (6 bases). Trimming left V 0 bases short and J 2 bases short, with 13 bases between. The CDR3 totals 16 residues. Germline CDR1 and CDR2: SGHRS and YFSETQ. CDR3 sequence reads: CASSLGPGEITDTQYF. In nucleotides, the CDR3 is TGCGCCAGCAGCTTGGGACCGGGAGAGATCACAGATACGCAGTATTTT.

This clonotype was counted many times. The chain employs TRBV28 and TRBJ1-1; D gene unclear. Per germline, CDR1 MDHEN and CDR2 SYDVKM. This CDR3 is built from 14 residues. V was trimmed by 3 bases and J by 6 bases, leaving 14 bases between them. The CDR3 here is CASSFSGKRAEAFF. Written as DNA, the CDR3 is TGTGCCAGCAGTTTTTCGGGGAAAAGGGCTGAAGCTTTCTTT.

The rearrangement joins TRBV19 to TRBJ2-7; 8 bases match TRBD2. The trim removed 3 bases at V and 4 bases at J, leaving 8 bases unmatched. Germline CDR1 reads LNHDA; CDR2 reads SQIVND (reference sequence). CDR3 length: 15 residues. In DNA form, the CDR3 reads TGTGCCAGTAGTATCTCGCTAGCGGGCCTATACGAGCAGTACTTC. This sequence encodes CASSISLAGLYEQYF. Together with reference TRBV19 and TRBJ2-7, the CDR3 gives the full variable domain: DGGITQSPKYLFRKEGQNVTLSCEQNLNHDAMYWYRQDPGQGLRLIYYSQIVNDFQKGDIAEGYSVSREKKESFPLTVTSAQKNPTAFYLCASSISLAGLYEQYFGPGTRLTVT.

In this sample, this clonotype turned up many times. The gene calls are TRBV3-1 and TRBJ2-7; weak D call: TRBD2 (6 bases). The CDR3 length is 15 residues. V was pared by 4 bases and J by 2 bases, with 15 bases between. Germline lookup yields CDR1 LGHDT and CDR2 YNNKEL (reference sequence). CDR3 amino acids: CASSLTHGSTYEQYF. As DNA, the CDR3 is TGTGCCAGCAGCCTCACCCACGGGAGCACCTACGAGCAGTACTTC.

This clonotype was detected a few times. Being one base from a much bigger clone, this may be a read error. The chain links TRBV28 to TRBJ2-5; D possibly uses TRBD1 or TRBD2 (6 bases each). Germline V lookup: CDR1 MDHEN, CDR2 SYDVKM. The CDR3 is 14 amino acids. The CDR3 here is CASSLLGGQGTQYF. DNA of the CDR3: TGTGCCAGCAGTTTACTGGGGGGCCAAGGGACCCAGTACTTC.

V gene TRBV14 combines with J gene TRBJ2-2, with D possibly TRBD2 on 6 matching bases. The length of the CDR3 is 16 residues. Germline values: CDR1 SGHDN, CDR2 FVKESK. The germline V and J ends were trimmed by 5 bases and 0 bases, with 13 bases remaining between them. The CDR3 nucleotides are TGTGCCAGCAGCTATAGGACTAACCCGAACACCGGGGAGCTGTTTTTT. Translating it yields CASSYRTNPNTGELFF.